This section outlines one T cell receptor (beta chain) sequence together with its context. As handled by the study authors: Estimated nucleated cell counts came from reference gene primer amplification. Only in-frame clones appear in the TCRdb table, and some are missing; sequencing was by immunoSEQ multiplex PCR. For V, J and clone size, that table is used; D and trimming come from the DNA. The repertoire holds about 220,000 clones, with roughly 84% as singletons. The data derive from a study of blood T cell repertoires in COVID-19. Study overall: PBMCs, B-cell-depleted T cells, or T cells provided the cDNA or gDNA that made up the material.

CDR1 and CDR2 from the germline V gene are SGHKS and YYEKEE (reference sequence). CDR3 size: 13 residues. V dropped 6 bases and J dropped 3; count of bases not matched to a gene: 6. What was sequenced was peripheral blood. The receptor comes from a man aged 25 to 45 with active or convalescent COVID-19. The chain recombines TRBV5-5 with TRBJ2-7; 7 bases line up with TRBD1. The CDR3 loop reads CASTRGTVYEQYF. For the CDR3, the DNA is TGTGCCAGCACCAGGGGGACAGTCTACGAGCAGTACTTC.